This record concerns one TCR beta chain sequence. V was pared by 0 bases and J by 3 bases, with 6 bases between. Germline-derived CDR1 and CDR2 are SGHTA and FQGNSA. This CDR3 spans 14 amino acids. This table comes from immunoSEQ multiplex PCR, and its TCRdb copy is limited to in-frame clones, with some not included. The data contain about 59,000 clones, roughly nine tenths of them singletons. The data were taken from a study of OX40 agonist ivuxolimab in advanced cancers. This sequence was found in an adult with an advanced solid tumor such as melanoma, head and neck, liver or kidney cancer. Sequencing used CD4+ or CD8+ T cells sorted from blood, obtained in a trial of the OX40 agonist ivuxolimab. The chain employs TRBV7-2 and TRBJ1-5, with D unresolved. The CDR3 is CASSLAQINQPQHF. For the CDR3, the DNA is TGTGCCAGCAGCTTAGCTCAGATCAATCAGCCCCAGCATTTT.